A selection of T cell receptor beta chains follows, all from one sample in a study of control samples from healthy donors and cancer patients. Measured with immunoSEQ multiplex PCR; TCRdb has only the in-frame clones, and not every one. Of around 200,000 clones listed, 90% to 95% are singletons. Sequencing was performed on blood. The receptors were gathered from a man between 18 and 29 years old in good health. CDR3s include the opening cysteine and the closing phenylalanine or tryptophan. A D gene is named only where the DNA matches it firmly. Where a row states a size, it is once, few, many or the class of an expanded clone; other rows omit it.

j_gene | d_gene | v_gene | abundance | CDR3aa | CDR3nt
TRBJ1-4 | - | TRBV4-2 | - | CASSQAVGLGNEKLFF | TGTGCCAGCAGCCAGGCCGTCGGGCTGGGTAATGAAAAACTGTTTTTT
TRBJ1-1 | - | TRBV5-4 | - | CASSQAGFMNTEAFF | TGTGCCAGCTCTCAAGCCGGATTCATGAACACTGAAGCTTTCTTT
TRBJ1-1 | - | TRBV7-6 | once | CASSPIRSGQLLNTEAFF | TGTGCCAGCAGCCCTATAAGATCCGGACAGCTATTAAACACTGAAGCTTTCTTT
TRBJ2-1 | - | TRBV7-8 | - | CASSLDYYNEQFF | TGTGCCAGCAGCTTAGATTACTACAATGAGCAGTTCTTC
TRBJ2-2 | - | TRBV2 | few | CASNLVGTRTTGELFF | TGTGCCAGCAACTTGGTCGGGACACGCACTACCGGGGAGCTGTTTTTT
TRBJ1-2 | - | TRBV27 | - | CASSLKAPNYGYTF | TGTGCCAGCAGTTTAAAGGCACCGAACTATGGCTACACCTTC
TRBJ2-1 | TRBD2 | TRBV7-2 | - | CASSLTSGVNEQFF | TGTGCCAGCAGCTTAACTAGCGGTGTGAATGAGCAGTTCTTC
TRBJ1-2 | - | TRBV27 | - | CASSLSIQSYTF | TGTGCCAGCAGTTTATCGATCCAGAGCTACACCTTC
TRBJ1-6 | - | TRBV5-4 | - | CASTVFGAPLHF | TGTGCCAGCACCGTCTTTGGAGCTCCCCTCCACTTT
TRBJ2-3 | TRBD2 | TRBV5-4 | few | CASSAIGLARDTQYF | TGTGCCAGCAGCGCCATCGGACTAGCTCGAGATACGCAGTATTTT
TRBJ2-1 | - | TRBV4-1 | - | CASSQPEGGNEQFF | TGCGCCAGCAGCCAACCGGAGGGGGGCAATGAGCAGTTCTTC
TRBJ1-1 | - | TRBV5-4 | - | CASSSYLGSTEAFF | TGTGCCAGCAGCTCCTACCTAGGGAGCACTGAAGCTTTCTTT
TRBJ1-3 | - | TRBV18 | - | CASSPLGNSGNTIYF | TGTGCCAGCTCACCCCTTGGGAACTCTGGAAACACCATATATTTT
TRBJ2-5 | TRBD2 | TRBV30 | once | CAWWTSGVGKETQYF | TGTGCCTGGTGGACTAGCGGGGTTGGAAAAGAGACCCAGTACTTC
TRBJ2-1 | - | TRBV5-1 | - | CASSLEGPSNEQFF | TGCGCCAGCAGCTTGGAGGGACCATCCAATGAGCAGTTCTTC
TRBJ1-4 | - | TRBV9 | - | CASSVGGVGEKLFF | TGTGCCAGCAGCGTAGGAGGGGTGGGTGAAAAACTGTTTTTT
TRBJ1-4 | TRBD1 | TRBV2 | - | CASSGTGGSGGEKLFF | TGTGCCAGTTCCGGGACAGGGGGCAGCGGGGGTGAAAAACTGTTTTTT
TRBJ1-5 | - | TRBV5-6 | - | CASSVSPGVNQPQHF | TGTGCCAGCAGCGTAAGCCCGGGAGTCAATCAGCCCCAGCATTTT